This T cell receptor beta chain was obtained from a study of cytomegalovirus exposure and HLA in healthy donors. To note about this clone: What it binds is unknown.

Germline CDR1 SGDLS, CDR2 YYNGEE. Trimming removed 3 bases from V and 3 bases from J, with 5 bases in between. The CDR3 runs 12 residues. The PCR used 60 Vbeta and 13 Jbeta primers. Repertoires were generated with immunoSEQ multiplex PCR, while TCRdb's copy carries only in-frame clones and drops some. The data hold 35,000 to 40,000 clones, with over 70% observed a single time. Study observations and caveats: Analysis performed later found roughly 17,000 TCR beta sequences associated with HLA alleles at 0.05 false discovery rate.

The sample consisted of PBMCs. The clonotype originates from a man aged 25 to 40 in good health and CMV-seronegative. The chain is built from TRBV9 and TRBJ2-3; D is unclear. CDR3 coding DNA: TGTGCCAGCAGCGGAGATACAGATACGCAGTATTTT. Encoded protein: CASSGDTDTQYF.